This TCR beta chain was sequenced in a study of CD4+ T cells in melanoma (dated by TCRdb to between 2022 and 2023). Context from the whole study: The study examined neoantigen-specific CD4+ T cells in human melanoma. Results and caveats for the whole study, not just this receptor: Neoantigen-specific CD4+ T cells in melanoma were reported to have a range of differentiation states. Neoantigen-specific CD4+ T cells were reported to be correlated with the function of CD8+ T cells, macrophages and B cells.

A word on this clone: The antigen it binds to is not known. Per-base quality was not reported, and no clone a single base away is much larger than it.

CDR1 SGHTA and CDR2 FQGNSA were looked up in the germline V gene. The CDR3 sequence holds 16 residues, the cysteine and phenylalanine included. The only DNA kept is the CDR3, 48 bases in frame from the first base. V gives up 1 base and J gives up 1 base, and the segment between their germline ends measures 13 bases. The donors were melanoma patients. The library was produced with the immunoSEQ multiplex PCR assay. TCRdb took over this immuneACCESS table, retaining in-frame rearrangements with V and J assigned. Such tables are incomplete; in checked studies, under half of the missing clones stem from an unresolved V gene, and the remainder is unexplained. The sample has 11,000 or so clones on record, 66% of them singletons. The ten top clones hold approximately 10% of the sample.

Recombination connected TRBV7-2 to TRBJ1-1, with the D segment identity uncertain. Material for sequencing was cells from a culture (not recorded whether cultured in vitro). The clonotype originates from a human donor with melanoma. The base sequence is TGTGCCAGCAGCTTAGTGATGGGAATTAAGAACACTGAAGCTTTCTTT. It encodes CASSLVMGIKNTEAFF.